This T cell receptor beta chain derives from a study of blood T cell repertoires in COVID-19. About the research overall: Italy, Spain and the United States were the sources of the convalescent and acute COVID-19 samples. The analysed material was cDNA or gDNA that came from T cells, B-cell-depleted T cells, or PBMCs.

This clone was counted once. The CDR3 consists of 14 residues. The germline gives CDR1 SQVTM, CDR2 ANQGSEA. V lost 4 bases to trimming and J lost 1 base; unmatched junction nucleotides: 4. Authors' data handling: Scientists estimated how many nucleated cells there were by amplifying reference gene primers. Sequenced by immunoSEQ multiplex PCR; TCRdb stores in-frame clones only, minus some. The DNA gave D and trimming, while V, J and clone size come from that table. In the table there are 15,000 to 20,000 clones, roughly four fifths of which are singletons. Sequenced sample: peripheral blood. This receptor was taken from a man aged 35-49 years with active or convalescent COVID-19. The chain carries TRBV29-1 and TRBJ2-5; 9 nucleotides match TRBD2. Here the CDR3 reads CSVVWRGGQETQYF. The CDR3 coding sequence is TGCAGCGTTGTCTGGCGGGGGGGCCAAGAGACCCAGTACTTC.